The 18 T cell receptor beta chains reported below all come from one sample, sequenced in a study of regulatory T cells in long-lasting Graves disease. Time point in this sample: persistent/refractory GD, antithyroid drugs over 5 years with positive TRAb. From RNA extracted from PBMCs, the TCR library was made. TCR beta libraries were built with iRepertoire HTBI primers and Arm-PCR of CDR3 regions. In TCRdb, the multiplex PCR reads were re-called with MiXCR into one record per CDR3 protein. Of 350,000 to 500,000 distinct CDR3 sequences listed, around 23% are singletons. Sequencing was performed on peripheral blood mononuclear cells (PBMCs), taken when the disease was refractory, from a patient treated with antithyroid drugs. These receptors were taken from a female donor with Graves disease.

This clonotype occurred many times. The V and J genes are TRBV28 and TRBJ1-2, with no clear D. In germline, CDR1 is MDHEN, CDR2 SYDVKM. This CDR3 has 18 amino acids. Trimming stripped 1 base from V and 6 bases from J, with 24 bases between. The CDR3 protein is CASSLSPISDLRTDGYTF. The CDR3 nucleotides are TGTGCCAGCAGTTTATCCCCCATATCGGACCTGCGGACGGATGGCTACACCTTC.

This clonotype turned up a few times. At one end, the junction sequence differs from germline, possibly due to a read error. The rearrangement links TRBV13 to TRBJ2-3; TRBD2 is a possible D gene (6 bases). CDR1 is PRHDT and CDR2 is FYEKMQ in the germline V gene (reference sequence). The CDR3 is made up of 15 amino acids. The CDR3 DNA follows: TGCGCCAGCATCTTGAAGTCTAGCGACACAGATACGCAGTATTTT. Encoded protein: CASILKSSDTDTQYF.

This chain joins TRBV28 and TRBJ1-6; D gene unclear. The ends were cut back, 3 bases at V and 0 bases at J, with 6 bases in the middle. This CDR3 has 15 amino acids. The germline CDR1 and CDR2 sequences are MDHEN and SYDVKM. The CDR3 is CASSFESSYNSPLHF. The CDR3 coding sequence is TGTGCCAGCAGTTTCGAGAGCTCCTATAATTCACCCCTCCACTTT. The full variable domain, completed using reference TRBV28 and TRBJ1-6, is DVKVTQSSRYLVKRTGEKVFLECVQDMDHENMFWYRQDPGLGLRLIYFSYDVKMKEKGDIPEGYSVSREKKERFSLILESASTNQTSMYLCASSFESSYNSPLHFGNGTRLTVT.

This clonotype was seen repeatedly, ten times or more. The chain combines TRBV3-1 with TRBJ1-5; no firm D call. This CDR3 region has 13 residues. From germline, CDR1 is LGHDT and CDR2 YNNKEL (reference sequence). V was cut by 4 bases and J by 6 bases, with 10 bases left in between. DNA of the CDR3: TGTGCCAGCAGCCTAGACCCGTCTCAGCCCCAGCATTTT. As protein: CASSLDPSQPQHF.

This clonotype was recorded many times. This chain links TRBV3-1 with TRBJ1-4, with D unclear. Germline V gene data show CDR1 as LGHDT and CDR2 as YNNKEL (reference sequence). The V gene lost 5 bases and the J gene lost 8 bases, with 15 bases spanning the gap. CDR3 length: 14 residues. Here the CDR3 DNA reads TGTGCCAGCAGCGCCCGGGGAACTCAGGAAAAACTGTTTTTT. The encoded protein is CASSARGTQEKLFF.

This clonotype has ten or more counts. V and J are TRBV28 and TRBJ1-2; D might be TRBD1 (5 bases). Trimming stripped 2 bases from V and 1 base from J, with 11 bases between. Germline CDR1 and CDR2: MDHEN and SYDVKM. The CDR3 is 15 amino acids. The CDR3 nucleotides are TGTGCCAGCAGTTTACGGGACCTTATTAACTATGGCTACACCTTC. This codes for CASSLRDLINYGYTF.

This clonotype was seen repeatedly, ten times or more. The V gene is TRBV29-1, the J gene TRBJ1-1; 8 bases line up with TRBD1. CDR1 and CDR2 (germline): SQVTM, ANQGSEA. V shed 4 bases, J shed 3 bases, and the junction held 4 bases outside the gene matches. The CDR3 is 13 amino acids. CDR3 loop: CSVGTGWDTEAFF. The CDR3 nucleotides read TGCAGCGTTGGGACAGGGTGGGACACTGAAGCTTTCTTT.

This clonotype was seen at least ten times. DNA of the CDR3: TGTGCCAGCAGCGGACTTACCGGGAGGCCCCAAGAGACCCAGTACTTC. This gives the protein CASSGLTGRPQETQYF. This chain uses TRBV7-2 with TRBJ2-5; 7 positions agree with TRBD2. The CDR3 loop spans 16 amino acids. V was pared by 5 bases and J by 1 base, with 10 bases of the junction left unmatched. Per the germline V gene, CDR1 is SGHTA and CDR2 is FQGNSA.

This clonotype was picked up a small number of times. The J gene is TRBJ2-1, the V gene TRBV30; tentatively, D is TRBD1 (6 bases). The germline V and J ends were trimmed by 5 bases and 13 bases, with 21 bases remaining between them. The CDR3 runs 13 residues. The germline V gene has CDR1 GTSNPN and CDR2 SVGIG (reference sequence). The CDR3 region is CAWEEQDSYVQFF. The CDR3 bases are TGTGCCTGGGAGGAACAGGACAGCTACGTCCAGTTCTTC.

The chain is built from TRBV9 and TRBJ2-7; D is perhaps TRBD1 (5 bases). CDR1 SGDLS and CDR2 YYNGEE come from the germline V gene. Deletions cut 5 bases from V and 0 bases from J, with 15 bases between. CDR3 length: 15 amino acids. The CDR3 DNA reads as TGTGCCAGCAGTCCTACAGGAGTTTTCTCCTACGAGCAGTACTTC. As protein: CASSPTGVFSYEQYF. Drawing the rest from reference TRBV9 and TRBJ2-7, the complete variable domain is DSGVTQTPKHLITATGQRVTLRCSPRSGDLSVYWYQQSLDQGLQFLIQYYNGEERAKGNILERFSAQQFPDLHSELNLSSLELGDSALYFCASSPTGVFSYEQYFGPGTRLTVT.

This clonotype was observed a handful of times. The chain couples TRBV5-1 to TRBJ2-7; the match to TRBD2 covers 11 bases. The trim removed 4 bases at V and 3 bases at J, leaving 9 bases unmatched. The germline V gene encodes CDR1 SGHRS and CDR2 YFSETQ. This CDR3 spans 16 amino acids. In nucleotides, the CDR3 is TGCGCCAGCAGCCAAACATACACTAGCGGGAGCTACGAGCAGTACTTC. This codes for CASSQTYTSGSYEQYF.

Details on this clonotype: Germline is not matched at one junction end, which may reflect a read error. V is TRBV24-1 and J is TRBJ2-2, with 9 bases fitting TRBD2. This CDR3 is 17 amino acids long. Germline values: CDR1 KGHDR, CDR2 SFDVKD. The CDR3 here is CASSEWAAGGETGELFF. In DNA form, the CDR3 reads TGTGCCAGCAGTGAATGGGCGGCGGGAGGGGAGACCGGGGAGCTGTTTTTT.

In this sample, this clonotype turned up a few times. The rearrangement joins TRBV9 to TRBJ1-3, with TRBD1 as a possible D gene (6 bases). The V gene's germline CDR1 is SGDLS and CDR2 YYNGEE. The CDR3 is made up of 17 amino acids. Trimming stripped 3 bases from V and 1 base from J, with 17 bases between. The CDR3 DNA reads as TGTGCCAGCAGCGCCTCCGGACAGACCGGTTCTGGAAACACCATATATTTT. Translated, it gives CASSASGQTGSGNTIYF.

This clonotype has a handful of counts. V usage is TRBV27 and J usage is TRBJ2-3, with 10 bases aligning to TRBD1. After removal of 5 bases from V and 10 bases from J, the junction contained 15 bases not matched to a gene. This CDR3 comprises 16 residues. The germline CDR1 and CDR2 sequences are MNHEY and SMNVEV (reference sequence). The CDR3 here is CASSPMTGGAVFPQYF. As DNA, the CDR3 is TGTGCCAGCAGTCCCATGACAGGGGGCGCGGTTTTTCCGCAGTATTTT.

In the case of this clonotype: With a much larger clone just one base away, this may be a read error. The rearrangement joins TRBV6-1 to TRBJ1-5; 11 positions agree with TRBD1. Germline CDR1 is MNHNS and CDR2 is SASEGT. This CDR3 contains 15 residues. CDR3 nucleotide sequence: TGTGCCAGCAACCTCGGGACAGGGGGTAATCAGCTCCAGCATTTT. This codes for CASNLGTGGNQLQHF.

This clonotype appeared many times. The chain uses TRBV19 and TRBJ1-1; D is perhaps TRBD1 (5 bases). V was clipped by 7 bases and J by 3 bases, with 9 bases between them. The CDR3 is 12 residues long. Germline CDR1 reads LNHDA; CDR2 reads SQIVND (reference sequence). CDR3 nucleotide sequence: TGTGCCAGTATACGCAGGGACACTGAAGCTTTCTTT. It is translated as CASIRRDTEAFF.

With respect to this clonotype: At one of its ends the junction is not consistent with the germline gene, which may arise from a read error. This chain connects TRBV4-1 to TRBJ1-1; D is uncertain. This CDR3 contains 14 residues. Germline CDR1 and CDR2: MGHRA and YSYEKL. The CDR3 loop is CASSQQAMNTEAFF. CDR3 nucleotide sequence: TGCGCCAGCAGCCAACAGGCTATGAACACTGAGGCTTTCTTT.

This chain joins TRBV5-6 and TRBJ2-5, with D possibly being TRBD2 (5 bases). Germline CDR1 reads SGHDT; CDR2 reads YYEEEE. The CDR3 spans 14 residues. Trimming shortened V by 3 bases and J by 8 bases, and 17 bases separated the two germline ends. The DNA of the CDR3 is TGTGCCAGCAGCTCCGGGGTATTGGGAGCAACCCAGTACTTC. Its translation is CASSSGVLGATQYF.